The present entry profiles one TCR beta chain with its context. This clonotype has only a few counts. Its target antigen remains unknown. No much larger clone is present one base from it, and per-base qualities are unavailable. Per the publication, the treatment or condition label means: allogeneic hematopoietic cell transplantation with graft depleted of TCRalphabeta T cells and CD19 B cells. Transplant recipients were children who received TCRalphabeta/CD19-depleted allogeneic hematopoietic cell grafts. These data belong to a study of T-cell reconstitution after alpha-beta-depleted transplantation in children listed by TCRdb under 2016. A note on the overall study: The study quantitatively tracked T-cell immune reconstitution after TCRalphabeta/CD19-depleted allogeneic hematopoietic cell transplantation in children using TCR repertoire profiling. Beyond this particular receptor, the publication reports: In some patients, the high TCRbeta diversity seen at day 60 was put down to recipient T cells and intrathymic progenitors that had survived conditioning. About two months after transplant, the apparently early recovery of alphabetaT-cell counts reportedly depended on just several hundred clones that had expanded rapidly and came from non-depleted graft cells. Hyperexpanded clone frequencies declined over subsequent months; after one year, T-cell counts and TCRbeta diversity were mostly attributed to newly produced T cells.

The library was prepared using PCR. The instrument given in TCRdb is Illumina HiSeq 2500. TCR libraries were prepared with molecular barcoding, using unique molecular identifiers to normalize TCRbeta repertoire quantification. The public reads were quality trimmed at Q25 with fastp and then assembled into clones with MiXCR by TCRdb, keeping productive beta chains. CDR3 protein sequences are deduplicated, and each keeps its most common genes and DNA. In this sample the table shows 250,000 to 400,000 distinct CDR3 sequences, around 25% of which occur a single time. The ten largest clones take up around 9.9% of the sample. CDR1 and CDR2, looked up from the germline V gene, are SGHRS and YFSETQ. The trim is 2 bases for V and 5 bases for J, with a gap of 11 bases between the germline ends. From cysteine to phenylalanine, the CDR3 is 13 amino acids long. Solely the CDR3 DNA is kept, with 39 bases framed from the first base.

This TCR came from a male patient aged 10 to 17 who had a stem cell transplant for acute lymphoblastic leukemia, so the T cells may come from the graft donor. The sequences come from PBMCs, mostly from graft donor cells, collected 180 days after TCRalphabeta/CD19-depleted stem cell transplant. The rearranged chain carries TRBV5-1 and TRBJ2-7, with TRBD1 tentatively as D gene (6 bases match). The DNA sequence is given as TGCGCCAGCAGCTTACAGGGATTACACGAGCAGTACTTC. Translation gives CASSLQGLHEQYF.